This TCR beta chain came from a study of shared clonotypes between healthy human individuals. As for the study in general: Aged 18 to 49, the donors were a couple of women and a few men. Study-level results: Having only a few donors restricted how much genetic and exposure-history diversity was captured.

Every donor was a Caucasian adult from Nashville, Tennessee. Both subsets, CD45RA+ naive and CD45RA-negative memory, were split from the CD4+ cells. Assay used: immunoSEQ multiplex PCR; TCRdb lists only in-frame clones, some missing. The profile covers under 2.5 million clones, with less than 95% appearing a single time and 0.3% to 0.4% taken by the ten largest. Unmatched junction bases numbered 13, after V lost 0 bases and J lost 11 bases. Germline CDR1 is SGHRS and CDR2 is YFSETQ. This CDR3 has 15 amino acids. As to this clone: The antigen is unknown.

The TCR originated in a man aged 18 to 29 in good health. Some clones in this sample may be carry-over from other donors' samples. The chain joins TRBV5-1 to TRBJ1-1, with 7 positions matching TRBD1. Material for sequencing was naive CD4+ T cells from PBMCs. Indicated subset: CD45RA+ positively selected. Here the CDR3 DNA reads TGCGCCAGCAGCTTGGGGGGGACCGACAGGGTAACGGCTTTCTTT. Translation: CASSLGGTDRVTAFF.